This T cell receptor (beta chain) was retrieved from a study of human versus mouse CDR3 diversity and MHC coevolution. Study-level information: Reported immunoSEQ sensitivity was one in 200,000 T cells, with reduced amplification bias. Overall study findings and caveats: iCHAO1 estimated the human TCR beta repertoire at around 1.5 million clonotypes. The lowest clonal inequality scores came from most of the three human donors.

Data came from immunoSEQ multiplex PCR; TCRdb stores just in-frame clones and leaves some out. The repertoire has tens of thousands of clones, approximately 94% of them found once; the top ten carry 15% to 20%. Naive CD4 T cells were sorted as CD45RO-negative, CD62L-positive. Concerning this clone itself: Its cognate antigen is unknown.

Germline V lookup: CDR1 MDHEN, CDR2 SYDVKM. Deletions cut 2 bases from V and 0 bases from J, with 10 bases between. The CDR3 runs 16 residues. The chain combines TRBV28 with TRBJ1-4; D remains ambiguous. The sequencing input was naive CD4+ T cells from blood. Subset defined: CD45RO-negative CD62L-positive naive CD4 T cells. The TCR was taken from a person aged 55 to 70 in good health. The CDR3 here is CASSLMGSSTNEKLFF. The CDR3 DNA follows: TGTGCCAGCAGTTTAATGGGCAGTTCAACTAATGAAAAACTGTTTTTT.